Given below is one TCR beta chain in context. V lost 6 bases and J 11 bases, leaving 13 bases between the germline ends. Looked up from germline, CDR1 is MNHEY and CDR2 is SVGAGI. This CDR3 is 11 amino acids long. The data derive from a study of CD8 T cells in ankylosing spondylitis. TCRdb reprocessed the 5' RACE reads via MiXCR and lists one record per CDR3 protein. Of 230,000 or so distinct CDR3 sequences listed, 15% to 20% are singletons. This rearrangement joins TRBV6-5 to TRBJ1-1; the D is unclear. The clonotype comes from a male donor with ankylosing spondylitis or in good health (not recorded which). Sequencing was performed on blood, either unsorted or a sorted T cell fraction (not recorded which). The CDR3 spells CASSSERGAFF. The CDR3 DNA is TGTGCCAGCAGCTCCGAAAGAGGGGCTTTCTTT.